These 24 T cell receptor beta chains share one sample of origin, sequenced in a study of cytomegalovirus exposure and HLA in healthy donors. Measured with immunoSEQ multiplex PCR; TCRdb has only the in-frame clones, and not every one. This sample has some 160,000 clones, with roughly 91% found just once. What was sequenced was PBMCs. The receptor source for this set is a man aged 18 to 29 in good health and CMV-seronegative.

This clone occurred once. The chain joins TRBV19 to TRBJ1-1; no clear D gene. Trimming stripped 5 bases from V and 1 base from J, with 14 bases between. Germline V gene lookup returns CDR1 LNHDA and CDR2 SQIVND (reference sequence). The CDR3 loop spans 15 amino acids. The CDR3 DNA reads as TGTGCCAGTAGTCCAAGGAGGTGGGAGAACACTGAAGCTTTCTTT. Residues: CASSPRRWENTEAFF.

The V call is TRBV6-1, the J call TRBJ2-7; 7 bases are shared with TRBD2. This CDR3 comprises 15 residues. V was clipped by 0 bases and J by 3 bases; unmatched bases: 5. Germline CDR1 is MNHNS and CDR2 is SASEGT. CDR3 DNA: TGTGCCAGCAGTGAAGCCTCTAGCGGAATCTACGAGCAGTACGTC. The encoded protein is CASSEASSGIYEQYV.

The genes are TRBV5-6 and TRBJ1-1, with a tentative D call TRBD1 (5 bases). The CDR3 is 15 residues long. Trimming stripped 4 bases from V and 1 base from J, with 14 bases between. Per germline, CDR1 SGHDT and CDR2 YYEEEE. The CDR3 coding sequence is TGTGCCAGCAGCGCGGAGGGGCCTTGGAACACTGAAGCTTTCTTT. As protein: CASSAEGPWNTEAFF.

The table lists this clone with a few counts. The V gene is TRBV14, the J gene TRBJ1-5; TRBD1 aligns across 8 bases. This CDR3 is 18 amino acids long. Germline V gives CDR1 SGHDN, CDR2 FVKESK. Losses at the gene ends were 2 bases for V and 7 bases for J; bases not matched to a gene: 16. The DNA for the CDR3 is TGTGCCAGCAGCCAAACGGGACAGGTGGATAGGGGGGGCCAGCCCCAGCATTTT. As protein: CASSQTGQVDRGGQPQHF.

The table lists this clone with a count of one. The chain recombines TRBV7-9 with TRBJ2-1, with TRBD2 identical over 8 bases. V shed 3 bases and J 7 bases; nucleotides not matched to a gene: 11. The CDR3 runs to 16 residues. Per germline, CDR1 SEHNR and CDR2 FQNEAQ (reference sequence). CDR3 loop: CASSLWRGDFRNEQFF. Here the CDR3 DNA reads TGTGCCAGCAGCTTGTGGCGGGGGGATTTTAGGAATGAGCAGTTCTTC.

The genes are TRBV7-9 and TRBJ1-2, with 7 nucleotides matching TRBD1. The germline gives CDR1 SEHNR, CDR2 FQNEAQ (reference sequence). J was trimmed by 3 bases and V by 5 bases; bases with no gene match: 9. The CDR3 contains 15 residues. The CDR3 bases are TGTGCCAGCAGCCCTGACTACAGGGGAGACTATGGCTACACCTTC. It encodes CASSPDYRGDYGYTF.

This chain links TRBV2 with TRBJ2-2, with D possibly matching TRBD2 (6 bases). V lost 6 bases, J lost 3 bases, and 8 bases lay in between. This CDR3 region has 13 residues. The germline V gene encodes CDR1 SNHLY and CDR2 FYNNEI. CDR3 amino acids: CASRGGDTGELFF. The DNA of the CDR3 is TGTGCCAGCAGGGGCGGGGACACCGGGGAGCTGTTTTTT.

The V call is TRBV7-6, the J call TRBJ1-2; D perhaps matches TRBD1 (6 bases). Trimming left V 5 bases short and J 8 bases short, with 21 bases between. From germline, CDR1 is SGHVS and CDR2 FNYEAQ. The CDR3 spans 15 residues. CDR3: CASSIRPGQISGYTF. The CDR3 region has the DNA TGTGCCAGCAGCATTCGACCGGGACAAATCTCCGGCTACACCTTC.

The gene calls are TRBV5-1 and TRBJ2-7, with a possible D match to TRBD2 (6 bases). The CDR3 is made up of 13 amino acids. The germline CDR1 and CDR2 sequences are SGHRS and YFSETQ. Trimming took off 5 bases at V and 1 base at J, with 10 bases between the two ends. The CDR3 loop is CASRGGESYEQYF. The CDR3 bases are TGCGCCAGCAGAGGAGGGGAGTCCTACGAGCAGTACTTC. Looking up the rest from reference TRBV5-1 and TRBJ2-7 gives the full variable domain: KAGVTQTPRYLIKTRGQQVTLSCSPISGHRSVSWYQQTPGQGLQFLFEYFSETQRNKGNFPGRFSGRQFSNSRSEMNVSTLELGDSALYLCASRGGESYEQYFGPGTRLTVT.

This clone turned up a few times. This sequence joins TRBV11-2 and TRBJ1-2; TRBD1 agrees at 8 bases. Trimming cost V 1 base and J 6 bases; bases outside gene matches: 10. The CDR3 totals 16 residues. Germline values: CDR1 SGHAT, CDR2 FQNNGV. CDR3 loop: CASSLGSGGGKDGYTF. The CDR3 DNA reads TGTGCCAGCAGCTTAGGTTCAGGGGGCGGGAAGGATGGCTACACCTTC.

The rearrangement links TRBV6-1 to TRBJ2-7; 9 bases agree with TRBD1. Trimming took 8 bases from V and 5 from J; bases not matched to a gene: 4. Germline V gene lookup returns CDR1 MNHNS and CDR2 SASEGT. The CDR3 totals 12 residues. The CDR3 nucleotides read TGTGCCAGCCCGGGACAGGGACACGAGCAGTACTTC. Its protein product is CASPGQGHEQYF.

This chain links TRBV7-2 with TRBJ1-1; D not resolved. With 5 bases removed from V and 4 bases from J, the gap between germline ends came to 8 bases. From germline, CDR1 is SGHTA and CDR2 FQGNSA. This CDR3 contains 12 residues. Here the CDR3 DNA reads TGTGCCAGCAGCCCCGACTCCACTGAAGCTTTCTTT. Its protein product is CASSPDSTEAFF.

The chain couples TRBV11-2 to TRBJ1-2; 8 positions match TRBD1. CDR3 length: 14 residues. Germline values: CDR1 SGHAT, CDR2 FQNNGV. V trimming: 2 bases; J trimming: 6 bases; junction bases outside the gene matches: 5. The DNA for the CDR3 is TGTGCCAGCAGCTTACAGGGGGCGGGAAATGGCTACACCTTC. Translating it yields CASSLQGAGNGYTF. Supplemented by reference TRBV11-2 and TRBJ1-2, the full variable domain reads EAGVAQSPRYKIIEKRQSVAFWCNPISGHATLYWYQQILGQGPKLLIQFQNNGVVDDSQLPKDRFSAERLKGVDSTLKIQPAKLEDSAVYLCASSLQGAGNGYTFGSGTRLTVV.

The chain carries TRBV2 and TRBJ2-3, with D maybe TRBD2 (6 bases). From germline, CDR1 is SNHLY and CDR2 FYNNEI. V was cut by 8 bases and J by 8 bases, with 17 bases left in between. This CDR3 contains 13 residues. The CDR3 coding sequence is TGTGCCAGCGGGCGGGGCGCCTCAGGTACGCAGTATTTT. Amino acids: CASGRGASGTQYF. Combining the CDR3 with reference TRBV2 and TRBJ2-3 gives the whole variable domain EPEVTQTPSHQVTQMGQEVILRCVPISNHLYFYWYRQILGQKVEFLVSFYNNEISEKSEIFDDQFSVERPDGSNFTLKIRSTKLEDSAMYFCASGRGASGTQYFGPGTRLTVL.

The chain employs TRBV28 and TRBJ1-2, with 10 nucleotides matching TRBD1. Germline loops: CDR1 MDHEN, CDR2 SYDVKM. The ends lost 6 bases at V and 6 bases at J; junction bases unmatched: 7. The CDR3 covers 14 residues. CDR3 bases: TGTGCCAGCAGATCTGGGACAGGGGACGATGGCTACACCTTC. It translates to CASRSGTGDDGYTF.

CDR3 sequence (DNA): TGTGCCAGCAGTGAAGCGGGGACTAGCGGGGGAGGGTCAGATACGCAGTATTTT. Protein product: CASSEAGTSGGGSDTQYF. The J gene is TRBJ2-3, the V gene TRBV2; TRBD2 matches at 14 bases. The trim removed 0 bases at V and 4 bases at J, leaving 6 bases unmatched. Germline CDR1 is SNHLY and CDR2 is FYNNEI. The CDR3 consists of 18 residues.

The V call is TRBV5-1, the J call TRBJ1-1; weak D call: TRBD1 (6 bases). The CDR3 has 15 amino acids. V shed 0 bases and J shed 3 bases, with 12 bases lying between them. Germline CDR1 reads SGHRS; CDR2 reads YFSETQ. The CDR3 DNA follows: TGCGCCAGCAGCTTGGCAGGGGCGGGTGACACTGAAGCTTTCTTT. Its translation: CASSLAGAGDTEAFF.

The table lists this clone with a count of one. The chain is built from TRBV4-1 and TRBJ1-4, with 7 bases matching TRBD1. There are 18 residues in the CDR3. CDR1 and CDR2 (germline): MGHRA, YSYEKL. V was pared by 1 base and J by 4 bases, with 12 bases of the junction left unmatched. CDR3 amino acids: CASSQGQGNALSNEKLFF. The CDR3, as DNA: TGCGCCAGCAGCCAAGGACAGGGAAATGCGTTAAGTAATGAAAAACTGTTTTTT.

This clone was seen just once. The chain employs TRBV4-1 and TRBJ2-1; TRBD2 agrees at 16 bases. The CDR3 covers 16 residues. After removal of 4 bases from V and 8 bases from J, the junction contained 5 bases not matched to a gene. The germline V gene has CDR1 MGHRA and CDR2 YSYEKL. DNA for the CDR3: TGCGCCAGCAGCCTGGGACTAGCGGGAGGGAGGGATGAGCAGTTCTTC. This translates into CASSLGLAGGRDEQFF.

This chain uses TRBV2 with TRBJ2-5, with 10 nucleotides matching TRBD1. Germline assignment: CDR1 SNHLY and CDR2 FYNNEI. The CDR3 has 15 residues. V dropped 5 bases and J dropped 5; count of bases not matched to a gene: 8. CDR3 protein: CASSIRDRGEETQYF. The CDR3 DNA reads as TGTGCCAGCAGTATCCGGGACAGGGGAGAGGAGACCCAGTACTTC.

The chain uses TRBV6-5 and TRBJ1-5; D is unresolved. CDR3 length: 13 amino acids. Germline V CDR1 and CDR2: MNHEY, SVGAGI. Trimming shortened V by 5 bases and J by 4 bases, and 9 bases separated the two germline ends. As DNA, the CDR3 is TGTGCCAGCAGTCTCAGAATTAATCAGCCCCAGCATTTT. Protein: CASSLRINQPQHF.

This clone was seen once. The chain couples TRBV2 to TRBJ1-5; 7 bases agree with TRBD1. There are 16 residues in the CDR3. Trimming took 1 base from V and 6 from J; bases not matched to a gene: 9. The germline gives CDR1 SNHLY, CDR2 FYNNEI. CDR3 nucleotides: TGTGCCAGCAGTGAAGGTCGGGGCAGGGGGAGTCAGCCCCAGCATTTT. Its protein product is CASSEGRGRGSQPQHF.

This clone was detected a few times. The chain has TRBV5-1 and TRBJ1-2, with D possibly TRBD1 on 5 matching bases. Trimming shortened V by 7 bases and J by 4 bases, and 14 bases separated the two germline ends. Germline assignment: CDR1 SGHRS and CDR2 YFSETQ. This CDR3 is 13 amino acids long. The CDR3 reads CASGARAAYGYTF. The DNA for the CDR3 is TGCGCCAGCGGGGCCAGGGCTGCCTATGGCTACACCTTC.

This clone was observed a few times. The chain combines TRBV30 with TRBJ1-1, with 7 nucleotides matching TRBD1. The CDR3 loop spans 15 amino acids. In germline, CDR1 is GTSNPN, CDR2 SVGIG (reference sequence). J lost 0 bases, V lost 4 bases, and 8 bases had no gene match. The CDR3 here is CAWNAGQTMNTEAFF. Here the CDR3 DNA reads TGTGCCTGGAATGCGGGACAGACGATGAACACTGAAGCTTTCTTT.